This passage covers 27 T cell receptor beta chains from one sample sequenced in a study of T cell repertoires in cytomegalovirus infection. Each CDR3 protein gets one entry after TCRdb re-called the reads with MiXCR. The data contain 150,000 to 200,000 distinct CDR3 sequences, roughly 9.8% of them singletons. Material for sequencing was PBMCs. These receptors were collected from a human donor in good health (CMV status not recorded). Some clones in this sample may be carry-over from other donors' samples.

This clonotype appeared many times. The V gene is TRBV7-2, the J gene TRBJ2-7, with D possibly called TRBD1 or TRBD2 (5 bases each). CDR1 SGHTA and CDR2 FQGNSA come from the germline V gene. Trimming cost V 6 bases and J 3 bases, with 18 bases left between them. The CDR3 is made up of 15 amino acids. The CDR3 loop is CASSSNRDGDYEQYF. CDR3 sequence (DNA): TGTGCCAGCAGTTCGAACCGGGACGGTGACTACGAGCAGTACTTC.

This clonotype was found a few times. In nucleotides, the CDR3 is TGTGCCAGTAGTTCAAGGGGTCAGGGTAATCAGCCCCAGCATTTT. The encoded protein is CASSSRGQGNQPQHF. The chain recombines TRBV19 with TRBJ1-5, with TRBD1 as a possible D gene (5 bases). The CDR3 is 15 residues long. Germline loops: CDR1 LNHDA, CDR2 SQIVND (reference sequence). V lost 5 bases, J lost 4 bases, and 15 bases lay in between.

The J gene is TRBJ2-7, the V gene TRBV29-1, with D unclear. Deletions cut 4 bases from V and 2 bases from J, with 9 bases between. The CDR3 contains 12 residues. Germline V CDR1 and CDR2: SQVTM, ANQGSEA. The chain's CDR3 is CSVGTSTYEQYF. Here the CDR3 DNA reads TGCAGCGTTGGGACCTCCACCTACGAGCAGTACTTC.

This clonotype appeared a few times. This rearrangement joins TRBV19 to TRBJ2-7; no reliable D call. Trimming stripped 7 bases from V and 5 bases from J, with 15 bases between. In germline, CDR1 is LNHDA, CDR2 SQIVND (reference sequence). This CDR3 region has 13 residues. CDR3 bases: TGTGCCAGTAAAGGAGTCAGGATCCACGAGCAGTACTTC. This codes for CASKGVRIHEQYF. The full variable domain, in which reference TRBV19 and TRBJ2-7 provide the parts outside the CDR3, is DGGITQSPKYLFRKEGQNVTLSCEQNLNHDAMYWYRQDPGQGLRLIYYSQIVNDFQKGDIAEGYSVSREKKESFPLTVTSAQKNPTAFYLCASKGVRIHEQYFGPGTRLTVT.

This clonotype was seen many times. The genes are TRBV28 and TRBJ1-1; D gene unclear. V lost 6 bases to trimming and J lost 5 bases, with 16 bases between them. CDR1 MDHEN and CDR2 SYDVKM come from the germline V gene. The CDR3 contains 14 residues. The CDR3 is CASRQGGLRTEAFF. In DNA, the CDR3 is TGTGCCAGCAGACAAGGAGGCTTGAGGACTGAAGCTTTCTTT.

The table lists this clonotype with many counts. The rearrangement joins TRBV7-2 to TRBJ2-4; the match to TRBD2 covers 11 bases. Germline trimming cut 5 bases from V and 5 bases from J; bases unmatched to any gene: 8. Germline CDR1 reads SGHTA; CDR2 reads FQGNSA. The CDR3 is 16 residues long. CDR3 sequence reads: CASSGIAGGPQNIQYF. For the CDR3, the DNA is TGTGCCAGCAGCGGCATAGCGGGAGGGCCCCAAAACATTCAGTACTTC.

In its sample, this clonotype was seen many times. The V gene is TRBV5-1, the J gene TRBJ1-3; possible D gene TRBD1, 5 bases. CDR3 length: 15 amino acids. Per germline, CDR1 SGHRS and CDR2 YFSETQ. Trimming shortened V by 0 bases and J by 3 bases, and 10 bases separated the two germline ends. Here the CDR3 reads CASSLVQGSGNTIYF. CDR3 sequence (DNA): TGCGCCAGCAGCTTGGTCCAGGGAAGTGGAAACACCATATATTTT.

The sample holds a few counts of this clonotype. This sequence joins TRBV11-2 and TRBJ2-1; D gene unclear. The germline V gene encodes CDR1 SGHAT and CDR2 FQNNGV. V was trimmed by 7 bases and J by 4 bases, leaving 14 bases between them. The CDR3 extends over 14 amino acids. In DNA, the CDR3 is TGTGCCAGCACCCAACGAGAACGGTACAATGAGCAGTTCTTC. Encoded protein: CASTQRERYNEQFF.

The rearrangement uses TRBV29-1 and TRBJ1-5; 7 positions match TRBD1. Germline assignment: CDR1 SQVTM and CDR2 ANQGSEA. This CDR3 has 15 residues. With V trimmed by 6 bases and J by 2 bases, 10 bases remained unmatched. The CDR3 coding sequence is TGCAGCGTCGGGTCCGGACAGGCGGGCAATCAGCCCCAGCATTTT. Translation: CSVGSGQAGNQPQHF. Supplemented by reference TRBV29-1 and TRBJ1-5, the full variable domain reads SAVISQKPSRDICQRGTSLTIQCQVDSQVTMMFWYRQQPGQSLTLIATANQGSEATYESGFVIDKFPISRPNLTFSTLTVSNMSPEDSSIYLCSVGSGQAGNQPQHFGDGTRLSIL.

This clonotype was seen at least ten times. V and J are TRBV11-2 and TRBJ1-2; 7 positions agree with TRBD1. Trimming removed 2 bases from V and 0 bases from J; junction bases left unmatched: 6. CDR3 size: 16 residues. Germline V lookup: CDR1 SGHAT, CDR2 FQNNGV. In nucleotides, the CDR3 is TGTGCCAGCAGCTTATTGGACAGGAGGGCTAACTATGGCTACACCTTC. It is translated as CASSLLDRRANYGYTF.

There are many counts of this clonotype. This chain links TRBV7-9 with TRBJ1-2, with D perhaps matching TRBD1 (5 bases). The length of the CDR3 is 13 residues. CDR1 and CDR2 from the germline V gene are SEHNR and FQNEAQ (reference sequence). The V and J ends lost 5 bases and 3 bases respectively, with 10 bases between them. CDR3 region: CASSKTVDYGYTF. CDR3 nucleotide sequence: TGTGCCAGCAGCAAGACAGTTGACTATGGCTACACCTTC.

With respect to this clonotype: This may be a read error, as it is one base from a much larger clone. This chain joins TRBV5-4 and TRBJ2-2; TRBD2 might be the D (5 bases). Germline V gene lookup returns CDR1 SGHNT and CDR2 YYREEE (reference sequence). The CDR3 length is 13 residues. The CDR3 loop is CASSLVKDGELSF. In nucleotides, the CDR3 is TGTGCCAGCAGCTTGGTTAAGGACGGGGAGCTGTCTTTT.

This clonotype was recorded many times. The gene calls are TRBV7-2 and TRBJ1-1; perhaps TRBD1 as D (6 bases). The ends were cut back, 5 bases at V and 4 bases at J, with 17 bases in the middle. Per germline, CDR1 SGHTA and CDR2 FQGNSA. The CDR3 consists of 15 residues. The CDR3 spells CASSPGGSGATEAFF. The DNA for the CDR3 is TGTGCCAGCAGCCCAGGTGGGTCAGGGGCCACTGAAGCTTTCTTT.

This clonotype was seen repeatedly, ten times or more. The chain is built from TRBV6-1 and TRBJ2-3; TRBD2 agrees at 8 bases. CDR3 size: 14 residues. J lost 1 base, V lost 3 bases, and 0 bases had no gene match. Germline CDR1 and CDR2: MNHNS and SASEGT. The CDR3 bases are TGTGCCAGCAGTGAGCGGGAGGGCACAGATACGCAGTATTTT. Amino acid sequence: CASSEREGTDTQYF.

This clonotype has ten or more counts. V and J are TRBV7-2 and TRBJ2-1; possible D gene TRBD2, 6 bases. The CDR3 loop spans 18 amino acids. Germline lookup yields CDR1 SGHTA and CDR2 FQGNSA. V lost 1 base to trimming and J lost 3 bases, with 19 bases between them. The CDR3 protein is CASSLVGGSRALYNEQFF. DNA for the CDR3: TGTGCCAGCAGCTTAGTTGGGGGGAGTCGGGCACTCTACAATGAGCAGTTCTTC.

This clonotype has at least ten counts. As DNA, the CDR3 is TGTGCCAGTAGTATAACCGGGGGGCCCTACAATGAGCAGTTCTTC. It specifies CASSITGGPYNEQFF. The chain carries TRBV19 and TRBJ2-1; D is perhaps TRBD2 (7 bases). CDR1 and CDR2 (germline): LNHDA, SQIVND (reference sequence). The CDR3 runs 15 residues. Trimming pared 2 bases from V and 2 bases from J, leaving 10 bases between. Drawing the rest from reference TRBV19 and TRBJ2-1, the complete variable domain is DGGITQSPKYLFRKEGQNVTLSCEQNLNHDAMYWYRQDPGQGLRLIYYSQIVNDFQKGDIAEGYSVSREKKESFPLTVTSAQKNPTAFYLCASSITGGPYNEQFFGPGTRLTVL.

There are many counts of this clonotype. The V and J genes are TRBV4-3 and TRBJ2-1, with D maybe TRBD1 (5 bases). The V end lost 2 bases, the J end lost 4 bases, and 12 bases lay between the germline ends. Germline-derived CDR1 and CDR2 are LGHNA and YSLEER. This CDR3 is built from 15 residues. CDR3 sequence reads: CASSQNPGQYNEQFF. The CDR3 DNA is TGCGCCAGCAGCCAAAACCCCGGACAATACAATGAGCAGTTCTTC.

This chain uses TRBV29-1 with TRBJ2-1; possibly TRBD1 for D (6 bases). V was clipped by 7 bases and J by 0 bases, with 13 bases between them. Germline CDR1 SQVTM, CDR2 ANQGSEA. This CDR3 comprises 14 residues. In nucleotides, the CDR3 is TGCAGCGCGAGTGAAGGGGGCTCCTACAATGAGCAGTTCTTC. Translation: CSASEGGSYNEQFF.

Only a few counts were recorded for this clonotype. The J gene is TRBJ2-1, the V gene TRBV6-2 or TRBV6-3; 7 bases are shared with TRBD1. This CDR3 is built from 17 residues. J gave up 4 bases and V 2 bases, and 11 bases lay outside the gene matches. In germline, CDR1 is MNHEY, CDR2 SVGEGT. In DNA form, the CDR3 reads TGTGCCAGCAGTTACCTTGCCACAGGGGCGGCTTACAATGAGCAGTTCTTC. Translation: CASSYLATGAAYNEQFF.

This clonotype was detected only a few times. This chain uses TRBV29-1 with TRBJ2-1; 10 nucleotides match TRBD2. The CDR3 has 16 amino acids. Trimming removed 7 bases from V and 2 bases from J; junction bases left unmatched: 11. Germline V lookup: CDR1 SQVTM, CDR2 ANQGSEA. The CDR3 bases are TGCAGCGGAATAGCGGGAGGACAACCAACCTACAATGAGCAGTTCTTC. Encoded protein: CSGIAGGQPTYNEQFF.

This clonotype occurred many times. The chain carries TRBV7-9 and TRBJ1-1, with a tentative D call TRBD1 (6 bases). CDR1 is SEHNR and CDR2 is FQNEAQ in the germline V gene (reference sequence). Deletions cut 7 bases from V and 1 base from J, with 10 bases between. CDR3 length: 13 residues. Written as DNA, the CDR3 is TGTGCCAGCAAGGCAGGGGCGAACACTGAAGCTTTCTTT. Translating gives CASKAGANTEAFF. Looking up the rest from reference TRBV7-9 and TRBJ1-1 gives the full variable domain: DTGVSQNPRHKITKRGQNVTFRCDPISEHNRLYWYRQTLGQGPEFLTYFQNEAQLEKSRLLSDRFSAERPKGSFSTLEIQRTEQGDSAMYLCASKAGANTEAFFGQGTRLTVV.

The V and J genes are TRBV7-8 and TRBJ2-3; 9 nucleotides match TRBD2. The CDR3 is 18 amino acids. V lost 10 bases to trimming and J lost 0 bases; unmatched junction nucleotides: 17. Germline V gene sequence: CDR1 SGHVS, CDR2 FQNEAQ. DNA for the CDR3: TGTGCCACCCGGGGCCCGGGGGTGCGGGAGGGAAGCACAGATACGCAGTATTTT. Amino acid sequence: CATRGPGVREGSTDTQYF.

This clonotype was seen many times. V usage is TRBV29-1 and J usage is TRBJ2-1; D remains unclear. Trimming left V 5 bases short and J 0 bases short, with 14 bases between. Germline V gene sequence: CDR1 SQVTM, CDR2 ANQGSEA. The CDR3 totals 15 residues. The CDR3 coding sequence is TGCAGCGTTCTATCTAGGCTAGTCTCCTACAATGAGCAGTTCTTC. Translated, it gives CSVLSRLVSYNEQFF.

This clonotype was seen at least ten times. The rearrangement joins TRBV7-2 to TRBJ2-5, with D uncertain. CDR3 length equals 13 residues. Between the trimmed V and J ends, which lost 0 bases and 4 bases, there was a span of 6 bases. The V gene's germline CDR1 is SGHTA and CDR2 FQGNSA. CDR3 residues: CASSLARTETQYF. The CDR3 DNA reads as TGTGCCAGCAGCTTAGCTAGGACAGAGACCCAGTACTTC.

This clonotype has at least ten counts. The chain employs TRBV28 and TRBJ2-7; D could derive from TRBD1 or TRBD2 (5 bases each). Trimming left V 6 bases short and J 2 bases short, with 11 bases between. The CDR3 is 13 amino acids. The germline V gene encodes CDR1 MDHEN and CDR2 SYDVKM. The CDR3 reads CASSQGPTYEQYF. CDR3 nucleotide sequence: TGTGCCAGCAGCCAGGGACCTACCTACGAGCAGTACTTC.

This clonotype was recorded at least ten times. V and J are TRBV7-2 and TRBJ2-3; TRBD2 matches 7 bases. The trim removed 5 bases at V and 4 bases at J, leaving 12 bases unmatched. There are 16 residues in the CDR3. Germline-derived CDR1 and CDR2 are SGHTA and FQGNSA. The CDR3 nucleotides are TGTGCCAGCAGCCCGGGAGGAGCGGGGTTCTCAGATACGCAGTATTTT. Translating gives CASSPGGAGFSDTQYF.

This clonotype was observed a handful of times. This chain links TRBV27 with TRBJ2-5; 11 bases are a match to TRBD2. With 6 bases clipped from V and 4 bases from J, the junction kept 1 base outside the gene matches. CDR1 is MNHEY and CDR2 is SMNVEV in the germline V gene (reference sequence). The CDR3 runs 13 residues. CDR3 amino acids: CASRLAGAETQYF. The CDR3 bases are TGTGCCAGCAGACTAGCGGGGGCAGAGACCCAGTACTTC.